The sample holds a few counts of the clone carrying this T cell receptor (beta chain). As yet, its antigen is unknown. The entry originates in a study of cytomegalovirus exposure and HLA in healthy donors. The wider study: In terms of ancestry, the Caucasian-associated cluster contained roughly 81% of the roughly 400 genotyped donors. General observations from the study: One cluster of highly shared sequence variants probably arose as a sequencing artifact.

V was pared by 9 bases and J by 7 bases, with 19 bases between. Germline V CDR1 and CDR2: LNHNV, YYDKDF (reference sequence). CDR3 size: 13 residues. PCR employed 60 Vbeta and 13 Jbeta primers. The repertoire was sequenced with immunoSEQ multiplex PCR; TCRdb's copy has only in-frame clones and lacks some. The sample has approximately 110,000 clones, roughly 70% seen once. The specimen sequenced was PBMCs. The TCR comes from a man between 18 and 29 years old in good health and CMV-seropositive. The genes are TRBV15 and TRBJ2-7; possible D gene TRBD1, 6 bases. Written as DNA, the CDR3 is TGTGCCACAACAGACAGGATTCTTTCTGAGCAGTACTTC. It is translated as CATTDRILSEQYF.